The 2 T cell receptor beta chains given below trace back to one sample, sequenced in a study of tumor-infiltrating lymphocytes in primary liver carcinoma. TCR beta cDNA was reverse-transcribed from about 500 ng of total RNA. The reaction used a constant-region primer and ProtoScript II reverse transcriptase. Three nested multiplex PCR rounds, a slightly modified ARM-PCR, produced the libraries for TCR beta. Amplification in the first two PCR rounds was performed using TRBV1-TRBV30 forward primers and a C-beta reverse primer for approximately 10 cycles each. TCRdb reanalysed the multiplex PCR reads using MiXCR and keeps one entry per CDR3 protein. There are 95,000 to 150,000 distinct CDR3 sequences in the sample; 55% to 65% occur only once, and around 9.7% lies in the top ten. Total RNA and DNA came together from roughly 20-30 mg of bulk tissue without cell sorting. Sequences were obtained from liver tumor tissue from sampling region 1. Stated subset: tumor region T1, superior pole. Source of these receptors: a woman aged 55-69 years with primary liver carcinoma and hepatitis B virus infection.

This chain joins TRBV11-2 and TRBJ2-7, with 14 bases matching TRBD2. The V segment lost 8 bases and the J segment 1 base; nucleotides outside the gene matches: 19. This CDR3 contains 20 residues. Germline CDR1 and CDR2: SGHAT and FQNNGV. In nucleotides, the CDR3 is TGTGCCAGCTGCGCCATTTCCCGACTAGCGGGGGGGCAGAAATCCTACGAGCAGTACTTC. It specifies CASCAISRLAGGQKSYEQYF.

At least ten counts were recorded for this clonotype. The chain is built from TRBV12-3 or TRBV12-4 and TRBJ1-6; a possible D gene is TRBD1 (5 bases). V was shortened by 0 bases and J by 7 bases, with 13 bases between the two germline ends. This CDR3 has 16 amino acids. The DNA of the CDR3 is TGTGCCAGCAGTTTAGCCGCCAGGGCGGCCAATTCACCCCTCCACTTT. It translates to CASSLAARAANSPLHF.